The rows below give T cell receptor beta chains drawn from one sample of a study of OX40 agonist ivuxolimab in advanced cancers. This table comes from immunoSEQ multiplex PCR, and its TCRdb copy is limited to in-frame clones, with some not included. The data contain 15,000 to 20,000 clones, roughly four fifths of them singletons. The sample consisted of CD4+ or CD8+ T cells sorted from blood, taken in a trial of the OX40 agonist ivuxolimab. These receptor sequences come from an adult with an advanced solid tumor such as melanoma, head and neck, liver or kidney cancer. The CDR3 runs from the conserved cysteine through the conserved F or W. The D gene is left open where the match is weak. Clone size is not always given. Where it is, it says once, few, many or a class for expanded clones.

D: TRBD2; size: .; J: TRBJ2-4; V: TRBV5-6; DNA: TGTGCCAGCAGCTTTAAGGCTAGCGGGAGTGACATTCAGTACTTC; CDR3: CASSFKASGSDIQYF
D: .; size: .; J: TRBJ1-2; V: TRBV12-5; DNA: TGTGCTAGTGGTTCCACCTCACAGACAAAATTCAACTATGGCTACACCTTC; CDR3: CASGSTSQTKFNYGYTF
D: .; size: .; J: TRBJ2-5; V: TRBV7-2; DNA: TGTGCCAGCAGCTTAAAAGGTTGGGGGGAGACCCAGTACTTC; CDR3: CASSLKGWGETQYF
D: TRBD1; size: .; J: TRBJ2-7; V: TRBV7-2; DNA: TGTGCCAGCAGCTACGGAGGACAGGTGGCCTACGAGCAGTACTTC; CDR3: CASSYGGQVAYEQYF
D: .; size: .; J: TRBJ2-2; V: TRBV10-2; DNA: TGCGCCAGCACTGTGCGGGGGCCGGATAACACCGGGGAGCTGTTTTTT; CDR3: CASTVRGPDNTGELFF
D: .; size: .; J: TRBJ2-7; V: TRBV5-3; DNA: TGTGCCAGCAGCTCTGCCGGGACATTTTCCTACGAGCAGTACTTC; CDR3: CASSSAGTFSYEQYF
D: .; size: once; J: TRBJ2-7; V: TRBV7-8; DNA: TGTGCCAGCAGCTTAGACTCAGGGGCCACCCACGAGCAGTACTTC; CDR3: CASSLDSGATHEQYF
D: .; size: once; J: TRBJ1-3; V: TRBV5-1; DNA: TGCGCCAGCAGGGAGAGTCGAGACACCATATATTTT; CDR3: CASRESRDTIYF
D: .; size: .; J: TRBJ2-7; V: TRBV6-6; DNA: TGTGCCAGCAGTAACCGACAGTCCTCCTACGAGCAGTACTTC; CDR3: CASSNRQSSYEQYF
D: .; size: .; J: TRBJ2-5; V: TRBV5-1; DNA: TGCGCCAGCAGCTTGGATGGGGGTTTTAGCCAAGAGACCCAGTACTTC; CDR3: CASSLDGGFSQETQYF
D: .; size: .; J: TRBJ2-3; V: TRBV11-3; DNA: TGTGCCAGCAGTTCGGGCCTTGAGCGGCTGTATTTT; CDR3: CASSSGLERLYF
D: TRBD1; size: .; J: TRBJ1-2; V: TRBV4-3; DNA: TGCGCCAGCAGCCAAGTCGGGACAGGGGGGATCTATGGCTACACCTTC; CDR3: CASSQVGTGGIYGYTF
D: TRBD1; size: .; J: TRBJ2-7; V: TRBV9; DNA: TGTGCCAGCTCACGGCAGACAGGGCAGGGTGAGCAGTACTTC; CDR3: CASSRQTGQGEQYF
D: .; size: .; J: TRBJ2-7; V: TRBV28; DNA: TGTGCCAGCAGTCAACAGGGAGGGGGGCAGTACTTC; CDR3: CASSQQGGGQYF
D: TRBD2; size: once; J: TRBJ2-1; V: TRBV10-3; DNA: TGTGCCATCAGCCCCCAGACTAGCGGGAGCAATGAGCAGTTCTTC; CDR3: CAISPQTSGSNEQFF
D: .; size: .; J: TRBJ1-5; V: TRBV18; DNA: TGTGCCAGCTCTATGACGGGGGGAAACAATCAGCCCCAGCATTTT; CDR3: CASSMTGGNNQPQHF
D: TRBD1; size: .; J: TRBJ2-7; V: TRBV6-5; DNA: TGTGCCAGCAGAGCCCAGGGGGCGGGAGAGCAGTACTTC; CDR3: CASRAQGAGEQYF
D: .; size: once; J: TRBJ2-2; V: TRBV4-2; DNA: TGTGCCAGCAGCCAAGACAGGGGTCGAGGCACCGGGGAGCTGTTTTTT; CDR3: CASSQDRGRGTGELFF